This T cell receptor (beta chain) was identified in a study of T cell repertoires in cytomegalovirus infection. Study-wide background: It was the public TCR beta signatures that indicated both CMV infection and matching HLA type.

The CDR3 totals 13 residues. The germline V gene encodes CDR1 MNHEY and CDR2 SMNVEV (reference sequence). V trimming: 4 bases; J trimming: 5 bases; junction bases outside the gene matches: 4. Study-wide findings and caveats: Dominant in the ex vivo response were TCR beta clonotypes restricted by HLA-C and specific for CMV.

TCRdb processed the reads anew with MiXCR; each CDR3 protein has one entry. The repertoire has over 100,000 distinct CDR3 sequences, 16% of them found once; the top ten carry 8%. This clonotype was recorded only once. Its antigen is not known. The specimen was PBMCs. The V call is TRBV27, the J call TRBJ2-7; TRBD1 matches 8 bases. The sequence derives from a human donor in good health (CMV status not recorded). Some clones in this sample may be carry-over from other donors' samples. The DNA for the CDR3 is TGTGCCAGCAGTTCGACGGACAGGGACGAGCAGTACTTC. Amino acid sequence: CASSSTDRDEQYF.